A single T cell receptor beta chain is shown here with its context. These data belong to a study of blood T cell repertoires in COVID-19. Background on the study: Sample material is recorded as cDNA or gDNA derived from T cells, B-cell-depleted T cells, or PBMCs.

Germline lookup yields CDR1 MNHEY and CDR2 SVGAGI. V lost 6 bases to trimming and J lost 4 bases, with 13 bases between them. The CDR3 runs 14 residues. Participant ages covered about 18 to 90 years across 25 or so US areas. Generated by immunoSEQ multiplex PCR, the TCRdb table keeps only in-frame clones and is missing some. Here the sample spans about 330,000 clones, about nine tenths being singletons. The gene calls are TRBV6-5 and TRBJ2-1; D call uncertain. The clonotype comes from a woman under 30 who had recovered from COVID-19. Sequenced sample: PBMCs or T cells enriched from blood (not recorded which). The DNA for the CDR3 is TGTGCCAGCAGGACTCAACCAGAATACAATGAGCAGTTCTTC. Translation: CASRTQPEYNEQFF.